This TCR beta chain was documented in a study of T cell changes during pregnancy in multiple sclerosis (dated 2019 in TCRdb). General notes on the study: The study looked at changes in the T cell repertoire across pregnancy in women with multiple sclerosis.

V and J are truncated by 0 bases and 1 base respectively, leaving an intervening sequence of 16 bases. Per the germline V gene, SGHRS is the CDR1 and YFSETQ is the CDR2. From the cysteine through the phenylalanine, the CDR3 covers 17 amino acids. Only the CDR3 DNA is retained, 51 bases long and in frame from the first base. As to this clone: Its binding antigen is unknown. Base-call qualities are not available, and no considerably larger clone is one nucleotide away.

Receptor amplification or capture employed the immunoSEQ multiplex PCR assay. TCRdb took this table from immuneACCESS and kept in-frame rearrangements with V and J called. Such tables lack part of the clones; where checked against another copy, unresolved V genes explain under half of the gap, and the rest is unexplained. In all, the sample holds about 15,000 clones, and around 95% of those were seen once. The ten most abundant clones make up roughly 1% of the sample. This sample comprised peripheral blood, obtained in the third trimester of pregnancy. The sequence is built from TRBV5-1 and TRBJ1-2, with the D segment identity uncertain. The sequence was obtained from a female donor with multiple sclerosis, enrolled in a pregnancy study. The DNA sequence is as follows: TGCGCCAGCAGCTTGGCCGTTCAGACAACCGGTAACTATGGCTACACCTTC. Translation gives CASSLAVQTTGNYGYTF.